The rows below give T cell receptor beta chains drawn from one sample of a study of blood T cell repertoires in COVID-19. The assay was immunoSEQ multiplex PCR, and TCRdb's table has in-frame clones only and misses some. The table includes 250,000 to 300,000 clones, 65% to 90% detected once. Sequenced: peripheral blood. Receptors were obtained from an older woman with active or convalescent COVID-19. The CDR3 runs from the conserved cysteine through the conserved F or W. The order of the fields is CDR3 length, clone size, V gene, J gene, D gene, CDR3 protein, CDR3 DNA. D genes are given only for firm matches. The listing skips clone size in some rows; elsewhere it reads once, few, many or a size class.

15	.	TRBV2	TRBJ1-1	TRBD1	CASSRTGGYDTEAFF	TGTGCCAGCTCGAGGACAGGGGGCTATGACACTGAAGCTTTCTTT
14	.	TRBV18	TRBJ2-7	.	CASSRNGGFGEQYF	TGTGCCAGCTCCCGTAATGGGGGCTTTGGCGAGCAGTACTTC
16	.	TRBV15	TRBJ2-3	TRBD2	CATSIVLGGSTDTQYF	TGTGCCACCAGCATTGTTTTGGGAGGGTCAACAGATACGCAGTATTTT
13	.	TRBV6-5	TRBJ1-2	.	CASTSGGALGYTF	TGTGCCAGCACCTCCGGGGGGGCGCTTGGCTACACCTTC
12	once	TRBV7-2	TRBJ2-5	TRBD2	CASGLALETQYF	TGTGCCAGCGGACTAGCTTTAGAGACCCAGTACTTC
15	.	TRBV11-3	TRBJ2-1	.	CASSSGGLKHNEQFF	TGTGCCAGCAGCTCTGGCGGGCTGAAGCACAATGAGCAGTTCTTC
16	few	TRBV25-1	TRBJ1-2	.	CASSDQGTGGIYGYTF	TGTGCCAGCAGTGACCAGGGGACGGGTGGGATCTATGGCTACACCTTC
14	.	TRBV7-9	TRBJ2-7	TRBD1	CAIKAGTGGYEQYF	TGTGCCATCAAAGCCGGGACAGGGGGCTACGAGCAGTACTTC
14	once	TRBV19	TRBJ2-1	TRBD1	CASSISRGPWEQFF	TGTGCCAGTAGTATATCCAGGGGGCCTTGGGAGCAGTTCTTC
15	.	TRBV29-1	TRBJ2-5	.	CSARALLRGQETQYF	TGCAGCGCTAGAGCCCTACTAAGGGGGCAAGAGACCCAGTACTTC
15	.	TRBV7-2	TRBJ1-5	.	CASSPGGQINQPQHF	TGTGCCAGCAGCCCCGGGGGGCAGATCAATCAGCCCCAGCATTTT
14	.	TRBV28	TRBJ1-4	.	CASSEGGNNEKLFF	TGTGCCAGCAGTGAGGGGGGGAATAATGAAAAACTGTTTTTT
11	.	TRBV20-1	TRBJ1-1	.	CSATRNTEAFF	TGCAGTGCAACGCGCAACACTGAAGCTTTCTTT
14	.	TRBV29-1	TRBJ1-1	.	CSVDLVPGNTEAFF	TGCAGCGTTGATCTGGTCCCGGGAAACACTGAAGCTTTCTTT
14	.	TRBV10-3	TRBJ2-7	TRBD1	CAITPGQGRYEQYF	TGTGCCATCACTCCGGGACAGGGGCGCTACGAGCAGTACTTC
15	.	TRBV10-3	TRBJ2-5	TRBD2	CAISTGTSGGETQYF	TGTGCCATCAGTACCGGGACTAGCGGGGGGGAGACCCAGTACTTC